These T cell receptor beta chains were read from a single sample in a study of cytomegalovirus exposure and HLA in healthy donors. Clones were read by immunoSEQ multiplex PCR, and TCRdb kept only the in-frame ones, dropping some. This table has under 200,000 clones, less than 90% appearing once. Sequencing input: PBMCs. These receptors were taken from a boy younger than 18 in good health and CMV-seronegative. The CDR3 runs from the conserved cysteine through the conserved F or W. The D gene is left open where the match is weak. Size tells how often a clone was seen (once, few, many) or the class of an expanded clone, and some rows leave it out.

d_call	clone_size	v_call	j_call	cdr3_aa	cdr3_nt
-	few	TRBV9	TRBJ1-4	CASSVAADEKLFF	TGTGCCAGCAGCGTAGCGGCGGATGAAAAACTGTTTTTT
-	-	TRBV5-6	TRBJ2-7	CASSFQDIDEQYF	TGTGCCAGCAGCTTCCAGGACATAGACGAGCAGTACTTC
TRBD2	-	TRBV29-1	TRBJ2-7	CSVLAGGTYGQYF	TGCAGCGTCCTAGCGGGAGGTACCTACGGGCAGTACTTC
-	-	TRBV6-6	TRBJ1-3	CASSWTLSGNTIYF	TGTGCCAGCAGTTGGACACTCTCTGGAAACACCATATATTTT
-	-	TRBV28	TRBJ2-7	CASSLGLTYEQYF	TGTGCCAGCAGTTTAGGACTCACCTACGAGCAGTACTTC
-	once	TRBV28	TRBJ1-1	CAINRGGHTEAFF	TGTGCTATAAACCGAGGGGGTCACACTGAAGCTTTCTTT
-	-	TRBV5-1	TRBJ2-7	CASSPRGADPLVEQYF	TGCGCCAGCAGCCCCCGGGGGGCGGACCCCCTCGTCGAGCAGTACTTC
TRBD2	-	TRBV30	TRBJ2-2	CAWSRSGSGAGELFF	TGTGCCTGGAGTCGAAGCGGGAGTGGAGCCGGGGAGCTGTTTTTT
TRBD1	-	TRBV7-9	TRBJ2-1	CASSLTLGQDNEQFF	TGTGCCAGCAGCCTTACACTGGGACAGGACAATGAGCAGTTCTTC
-	-	TRBV5-6	TRBJ2-7	CASSPGLSYEQYF	TGTGCCAGCAGCCCGGGTCTTTCCTACGAGCAGTACTTC
TRBD2	-	TRBV10-3	TRBJ2-2	CAISGMAGDPGELFF	TGTGCCATCAGTGGTATGGCGGGGGACCCCGGGGAGCTGTTTTTT
-	-	TRBV7-9	TRBJ2-7	CASSNRSGSHHEQYF	TGTGCCAGCAGCAACCGATCCGGGAGTCACCACGAGCAGTACTTC
-	few	TRBV19	TRBJ1-1	CASTMVLMNTEAFF	TGTGCCAGTACTATGGTACTAATGAACACTGAAGCTTTCTTT
-	-	TRBV14	TRBJ2-5	CASSRTAGLGETQYF	TGTGCCAGCAGCCGTACAGCAGGGTTGGGGGAGACCCAGTACTTC
TRBD1	-	TRBV2	TRBJ1-6	CASSGDRASSYNSPLHF	TGTGCCAGCAGTGGGGACAGGGCGAGCTCCTATAATTCACCCCTCCACTTT
TRBD1	-	TRBV9	TRBJ2-7	CASSVVATGGYEQYF	TGTGCCAGCAGCGTAGTGGCGACAGGGGGCTACGAGCAGTACTTC
TRBD1	-	TRBV7-9	TRBJ2-5	CASSPTGKVETQYF	TGTGCCAGCAGCCCGACAGGGAAGGTGGAGACCCAGTACTTC
-	few	TRBV6-5	TRBJ1-1	CASSRGGNVGTEAFF	TGTGCCAGCAGTCGAGGGGGTAACGTGGGCACTGAAGCTTTCTTT
TRBD1	-	TRBV6-6	TRBJ2-2	CASNTGGGTGELFF	TGTGCCAGCAATACAGGGGGCGGCACCGGGGAGCTGTTTTTT
-	-	TRBV19	TRBJ1-4	CASRRYQGRLNEKLFF	TGTGCCAGTAGAAGATACCAGGGAAGGCTTAATGAAAAACTGTTTTTT
-	once	TRBV6-5	TRBJ1-1	CASSSTGGNTEAFF	TGTGCCAGCAGCTCCACCGGCGGGAACACTGAAGCTTTCTTT
TRBD1	-	TRBV5-5	TRBJ2-7	CASSWGQSYEQYF	TGTGCCAGCAGCTGGGGACAGTCCTACGAGCAGTACTTC
-	-	TRBV5-1	TRBJ1-1	CASSLGANTEAFF	TGCGCCAGCAGCTTGGGAGCTAACACTGAAGCTTTCTTT
TRBD1	-	TRBV14	TRBJ1-1	CASSPDRGTEAFF	TGTGCCAGCAGTCCCGACAGGGGCACTGAAGCTTTCTTT
-	once	TRBV10-3	TRBJ1-2	CAIKAGGVLSYTF	TGTGCCATCAAGGCCGGGGGGGTCTTGAGCTACACCTTC
TRBD2	-	TRBV4-2	TRBJ2-2	CASSPLAGGPPGELFF	TGTGCCAGCAGCCCCCTAGCGGGAGGTCCCCCCGGGGAGCTGTTTTTT
TRBD1	-	TRBV29-1	TRBJ1-2	CSVVDRGPPGYTF	TGCAGCGTTGTGGACAGGGGCCCTCCTGGCTACACCTTC
TRBD2	-	TRBV27	TRBJ2-1	CASQPLGLAYEQFF	TGTGCCAGCCAACCCCTGGGACTAGCTTATGAGCAGTTCTTC
-	-	TRBV6-1	TRBJ2-2	CASRTLRLIGELFF	TGTGCCAGCAGGACTTTAAGGCTCATCGGGGAGCTGTTTTTT